The clone carrying this TCR beta chain was counted ten times or more. Its cognate antigen is unknown. This sample stems from a study of CD8 T cells in ankylosing spondylitis. V was cut by 5 bases and J by 3 bases, with 17 bases left in between. The germline V gene has CDR1 SGHTA and CDR2 FQGNSA. This CDR3 is 15 amino acids long. Study-level points and caveats: Seemingly characteristic of ankylosing spondylitis blood was a TCR beta motif consisting of 7 or 8 highly homologous variants.

Each CDR3 protein is one row after TCRdb ran MiXCR on the 5' RACE reads. The sample includes some 800,000 distinct CDR3 sequences, over 9.5% seen only once; the top ten take around 0.51%. The sequenced material came from blood, either unsorted or a sorted T cell fraction (not recorded which). This TCR was sampled from a male donor with ankylosing spondylitis. This chain joins TRBV7-2 and TRBJ2-7; either TRBD1 or TRBD2 may fit D (5 bases each). The CDR3 region is CASSPTRGLSYEQYF. In DNA, the CDR3 is TGTGCCAGCAGCCCAACCCGGGGCTTAAGCTACGAGCAGTACTTC.